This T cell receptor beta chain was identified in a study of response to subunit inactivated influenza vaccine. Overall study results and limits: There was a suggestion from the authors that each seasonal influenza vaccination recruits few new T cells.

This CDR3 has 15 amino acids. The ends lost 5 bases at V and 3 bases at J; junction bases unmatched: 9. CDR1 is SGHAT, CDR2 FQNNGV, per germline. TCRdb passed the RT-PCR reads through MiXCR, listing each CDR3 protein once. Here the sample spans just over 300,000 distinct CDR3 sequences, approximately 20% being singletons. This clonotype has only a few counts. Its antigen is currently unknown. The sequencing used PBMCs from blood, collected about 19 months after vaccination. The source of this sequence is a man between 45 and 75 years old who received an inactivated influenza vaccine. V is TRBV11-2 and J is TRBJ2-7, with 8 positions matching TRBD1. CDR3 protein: CASSLTGQGIYEQYF. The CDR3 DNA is TGTGCCAGCAGCCTAACAGGACAGGGCATCTACGAGCAGTACTTC. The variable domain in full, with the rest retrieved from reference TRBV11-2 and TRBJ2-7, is EAGVAQSPRYKIIEKRQSVAFWCNPISGHATLYWYQQILGQGPKLLIQFQNNGVVDDSQLPKDRFSAERLKGVDSTLKIQPAKLEDSAVYLCASSLTGQGIYEQYFGPGTRLTVT.